This is a list of T cell receptor beta chains from one sample in a study of stem cell transplantation in POMP-related autoinflammatory disease. Using immunoSEQ multiplex PCR, the repertoire was profiled, and TCRdb retains in-frame clones only, with some absent. The table has tens of thousands of clones, under 95% seen once; the top ten hold 0.55% to 0.85%. The source was CD4+ T cells from PBMCs, collected after stem cell transplantation. All receptors come from a human patient with POMP-related autoinflammation and immune dysregulation (PRAID). Some T cells may be graft donor cells. Each CDR3 is given without its conserved first and last residue.

v_gene,CDR3aa
TRBV7-9,ASSPGTGQETQY
TRBV13,ASSLGQGRLNSPLH
TRBV5-4,ASSTGQATISYEQY
TRBV10-3,AISVGQFPSYEQY
TRBV6-7,ASLDQGNTGELF
TRBV5-4,ASSYRDFGTDTQY
TRBV7-7,ASSLGQGVDTQY
TRBV5-1,ASSPLAGGTFGETQY
TRBV19,ASSRGLAGIEQF
TRBV15,ATSRDWLRTGAGNEKLF
TRBV5-1,ASSETGPQETQY
TRBV19,ASSIAFGRNYEQY